This T cell receptor beta chain was sequenced for a study of T-cell memory formation after mild COVID-19. Study-wide results and limits: Some responding clones appeared in pre-infection memory, suggesting cross-reactive memory joined. The SARS-CoV-2 specificity of second-wave clones reaching peak at day 37 remained unverified.

5'RACE primed at constant segments yielded TCR alpha and TCR beta cDNA libraries bearing sample barcodes and UMIs. TCRdb reanalysed the 5' RACE reads using MiXCR and keeps one entry per CDR3 protein. The data contain 300,000 to 350,000 distinct CDR3 sequences, 13% to 15% of them singletons. This clonotype has only a few counts. Its target is not known. V was shortened by 7 bases and J by 4 bases, with 9 bases between the two germline ends. The length of the CDR3 is 12 residues. The clonotype was recovered from a man aged 18 to 29 who had mild COVID-19 (a few samples of this study predate the infection). Cell type and time point are not known. The chain employs TRBV12-3 or TRBV12-4 and TRBJ2-3; D not resolved. The sequencing input was PBMCs or a T cell subset sorted from them (not recorded which). CDR3: CASTTTADTQYF. The CDR3 DNA follows: TGTGCCAGCACCACGACGGCAGATACGCAGTATTTT.